This paragraph reports one T cell receptor beta chain. Sample treatment: randomized to nivolumab then ipilimumab (arm A) or the reverse (arm B). No patient had prior DNA-damaging chemotherapy. Sorted cells were live CD3+CD8+, lacking CD19 and CD56, from PBMCs. Germline CDR1 is KGHSH and CDR2 is LQKENI. The CDR3 loop spans 16 amino acids. V dropped 3 bases and J dropped 3; count of bases not matched to a gene: 10. Sequenced by immunoSEQ multiplex PCR; TCRdb stores in-frame clones only, minus some. The repertoire holds about 17,000 clones, with 74% as singletons. The sample originates from a study of sequential checkpoint blockade in melanoma. Looking at the study overall: Arm A got nivolumab then ipilimumab; arm B the reverse, 1:1. Both treatment sequences were followed by maintenance nivolumab.

This specimen consisted of CD8+ T cells sorted from blood (inferred from file names), obtained from a patient given nivolumab and ipilimumab in sequence. The chain joins TRBV18 to TRBJ2-5; TRBD1 agrees at 7 bases. This TCR was sampled from a human donor with melanoma. The CDR3: CASSPLKYTGEETQYF. In DNA form, the CDR3 reads TGTGCCAGCTCACCCCTAAAATATACAGGGGAAGAGACCCAGTACTTC.